The entry that follows covers one TCR beta chain sequence. This sample was included in a study of blood T cell repertoires in COVID-19. Overall study: Sites across the United States, Italy and Spain contributed samples from acute and convalescent COVID-19. Sources were T cells, B-cell-depleted T cells, or PBMCs; the material itself was cDNA or gDNA.

The V end was cut by 6 bases, the J end by 4 bases, with 15 bases between. The CDR3 length is 14 residues. From germline, CDR1 is MDHEN and CDR2 SYDVKM. Source study methods: Reference gene primer amplification gave nucleated cell count estimates. Sequenced by immunoSEQ multiplex PCR; TCRdb stores in-frame clones only, minus some. That table is the source of V, J and clone size, and D and trimming were worked out from the DNA. The top ten clones hold around 3.3% of a sample with about 340,000 clones, approximately 89% of them seen once. This sequence originates from a young woman who had recovered from COVID-19. The specimen was peripheral blood. V and J are TRBV28 and TRBJ1-1; perhaps TRBD1 as D (5 bases). DNA of the CDR3: TGTGCCAGCAGCCGGGGGGGAGAGAGCACTGAAGCTTTCTTT. Its translation: CASSRGGESTEAFF.